These 18 T cell receptor beta chains were sequenced from one sample in a study of blood T cell repertoires in COVID-19. Assay: immunoSEQ multiplex PCR; the TCRdb copy retains only in-frame clones and omits some. Counted here are a few hundred thousand clones, roughly nine tenths occurring once; the ten biggest clones make up more than 1%. Sequenced: PBMCs or T cells enriched from blood (not recorded which). The source of these receptors is a woman aged 30 to 39 who had recovered from COVID-19.

The chain recombines TRBV5-4 with TRBJ2-1; 16 nucleotides match TRBD2. Trimming at V came to 0 bases and at J to 8 bases, leaving 2 bases not matched to a gene. The CDR3 totals 16 residues. Looked up from germline, CDR1 is SGHNT and CDR2 is YYREEE (reference sequence). This chain's CDR3 is CASSLGGTSGGDEQFF. For the CDR3, the DNA is TGTGCCAGCAGCTTGGGAGGGACTAGCGGGGGGGATGAGCAGTTCTTC.

The rearrangement joins TRBV15 to TRBJ2-3; 10 bases map to TRBD1. There are 16 residues in the CDR3. J lost 4 bases, V lost 0 bases, and 4 bases had no gene match. Looked up from germline, CDR1 is LNHNV and CDR2 is YYDKDF (reference sequence). This chain's CDR3 is CATSRDRQGASDTQYF. In nucleotides, the CDR3 is TGTGCCACCAGCAGAGATAGACAGGGGGCATCAGATACGCAGTATTTT.

The CDR3 nucleotides read TGTGCCAGCAGCGGATCGACAGGGGAGAATGAAAAACTGTTTTTT. Translated: CASSGSTGENEKLFF. This chain connects TRBV9 to TRBJ1-4; 8 bases are shared with TRBD1. The CDR3 covers 15 residues. The germline CDR1 and CDR2 sequences are SGDLS and YYNGEE. V shed 3 bases, J shed 5 bases, and the junction held 6 bases outside the gene matches.

This clone was counted a few times. The chain couples TRBV2 to TRBJ1-5; TRBD1 might be the D (5 bases). Deletions cut 6 bases from V and 0 bases from J, with 9 bases between. Looked up from germline, CDR1 is SNHLY and CDR2 is FYNNEI. The CDR3 length is 14 residues. The CDR3, as DNA: TGTGCCAGCAGCGCACAGGATAGCAATCAGCCCCAGCATTTT. Protein: CASSAQDSNQPQHF.

The chain carries TRBV6-6 and TRBJ2-7; TRBD2 matches at 13 bases. With V trimmed by 5 bases and J by 4 bases, 11 bases remained unmatched. The germline gives CDR1 MNHNY, CDR2 SVGAGI (reference sequence). The CDR3 runs 17 residues. CDR3 in amino acids: CASSHTGLAGASYEQYF. The CDR3 DNA reads as TGTGCCAGCAGTCATACCGGACTAGCGGGGGCCAGTTACGAGCAGTACTTC.

The chain uses TRBV5-4 and TRBJ1-4; D gene uncertain. Germline V gives CDR1 SGHNT, CDR2 YYREEE (reference sequence). The germline V and J ends were trimmed by 0 bases and 8 bases, with 8 bases remaining between them. CDR3 length equals 13 residues. The CDR3 DNA sequence: TGTGCCAGCAGCTTGGGCAGCAGGGAAAAACTGTTTTTT. It is translated as CASSLGSREKLFF.

The V and J genes are TRBV7-8 and TRBJ1-4; TRBD1 aligns across 11 bases. Germline CDR1 is SGHVS and CDR2 is FQNEAQ. The CDR3 contains 14 residues. V was pared by 4 bases and J by 6 bases, with 1 base of the junction left unmatched. In DNA form, the CDR3 reads TGTGCCAGCAGCTGGGACAGGGGGGATGAAAAACTGTTTTTT. The encoded protein is CASSWDRGDEKLFF.

This clone was detected a few times. Other DNA sequences in this sample translate to the same CDR3. The chain is built from TRBV7-2 and TRBJ2-7, with 7 bases identical to TRBD1. V dropped 2 bases and J dropped 3; count of bases not matched to a gene: 1. The CDR3 runs to 13 residues. Germline assignment: CDR1 SGHTA and CDR2 FQGNSA. CDR3 sequence (DNA): TGTGCCAGCAGCTTACGGGACAGCTACGAGCAGTACTTC. Translating it yields CASSLRDSYEQYF.

The chain employs TRBV9 and TRBJ1-6; TRBD1 is a possible D gene (6 bases). Germline loops: CDR1 SGDLS, CDR2 YYNGEE. Deletions cut 4 bases from V and 5 bases from J, with 19 bases between. The CDR3 contains 17 residues. The chain's CDR3 is CASSPRGWGHNNSPLHF. CDR3 DNA sequence: TGTGCCAGCAGCCCCCGGGGCTGGGGACATAATAATTCACCCCTCCACTTT.

The rearrangement joins TRBV2 to TRBJ2-3, with 9 bases that match TRBD2. This CDR3 region has 15 residues. V dropped 4 bases and J dropped 4; count of bases not matched to a gene: 6. Germline V gene data show CDR1 as SNHLY and CDR2 as FYNNEI. CDR3 sequence reads: CASSAVSGGADTQYF. The CDR3 DNA sequence: TGTGCCAGCAGTGCCGTTAGCGGGGGTGCAGATACGCAGTATTTT.

The V and J genes are TRBV6-4 and TRBJ2-1, with 15 nucleotides matching TRBD2. There are 17 residues in the CDR3. Unmatched junction bases numbered 14, after V lost 8 bases and J lost 9 bases. CDR1 is MRHNA, CDR2 SNTAGT, per germline. CDR3 DNA sequence: TGTGCCAGCTCCTTTCAGGGACTAGCGGGGGGCCAGGGTGAGCAGTTCTTC. It translates to CASSFQGLAGGQGEQFF.

This clone was found once. The CDR3 bases are TGTGCCACCAGCAGAGGTGGACAGGGGGCGAGGGGCTACACCTTC. Its protein is CATSRGGQGARGYTF. This chain joins TRBV15 and TRBJ1-2; 11 nucleotides align to TRBD1. Germline loops: CDR1 LNHNV, CDR2 YYDKDF (reference sequence). V was pared by 1 base and J by 8 bases, with 6 bases of the junction left unmatched. This CDR3 comprises 15 residues.

This chain links TRBV6-5 with TRBJ1-3, with D perhaps matching TRBD1 (5 bases). V gave up 0 bases and J gave up 2 bases, with 11 bases separating them. Germline CDR1 reads MNHEY; CDR2 reads SVGAGI. The CDR3 covers 16 residues. The CDR3 is CASSYSTGATGNTIYF. The CDR3 DNA reads TGTGCCAGCAGTTACTCCACAGGCGCTACTGGAAACACCATATATTTT.

The gene calls are TRBV27 and TRBJ1-2; unclear D gene. The CDR3 is 15 amino acids. V was pared by 0 bases and J by 2 bases, with 10 bases between. Germline values: CDR1 MNHEY, CDR2 SMNVEV (reference sequence). The CDR3 DNA reads TGTGCCAGCAGTTTATCATACAGATTAAACTATGGCTACACCTTC. Translation gives CASSLSYRLNYGYTF.

The chain has TRBV28 and TRBJ1-1; 8 nucleotides align to TRBD1. Germline CDR1 reads MDHEN; CDR2 reads SYDVKM. With V trimmed by 10 bases and J by 10 bases, 23 bases remained unmatched. This CDR3 contains 16 residues. The CDR3 loop reads CATTSRHRGMDKGAFF. The CDR3 DNA reads as TGTGCCACTACGAGCCGGCACAGGGGGATGGATAAAGGAGCTTTCTTT. The variable domain in full, completed from reference TRBV28 and TRBJ1-1, reads DVKVTQSSRYLVKRTGEKVFLECVQDMDHENMFWYRQDPGLGLRLIYFSYDVKMKEKGDIPEGYSVSREKKERFSLILESASTNQTSMYLCATTSRHRGMDKGAFFGQGTRLTVV.

This rearrangement joins TRBV19 to TRBJ2-3; tentatively, D is TRBD2 (6 bases). CDR3 size: 14 residues. CDR1 is LNHDA and CDR2 is SQIVND in the germline V gene (reference sequence). Trimming shortened V by 8 bases and J by 3 bases, and 15 bases separated the two germline ends. CDR3 sequence: CASRMAGRTDTQYF. The DNA for the CDR3 is TGTGCCAGTCGGATGGCAGGGAGGACAGATACGCAGTATTTT.

The chain combines TRBV20-1 with TRBJ2-1; 10 bases fit TRBD2. V lost 3 bases, J lost 9 bases, and 8 bases stayed unmatched. This CDR3 spans 14 amino acids. CDR1 and CDR2 (germline): DFQATT, SNEGSKA (reference sequence). The CDR3 DNA sequence: TGCAGTGCTAGTATGTCTAGCGGGGGAGGTGAGCAGTTCTTC. Amino acid sequence: CSASMSSGGGEQFF.

This rearrangement joins TRBV7-9 to TRBJ1-2, with TRBD1 matching 7 bases. The V segment lost 1 base and the J segment 3 bases; nucleotides outside the gene matches: 8. Germline loops: CDR1 SEHNR, CDR2 FQNEAQ (reference sequence). The CDR3 is 16 amino acids. CDR3 residues: CASSLGSTGTHYGYTF. In DNA form, the CDR3 reads TGTGCCAGCAGCTTAGGGTCGACAGGGACTCACTATGGCTACACCTTC.